The present entry profiles one T cell receptor (beta chain) with its context. Its antigen is not known. The material for each subset, its genomic DNA, was split evenly across several immunoSEQ plates. Clones were sequenced by immunoSEQ multiplex PCR, and TCRdb holds only the in-frame ones, with some missing. The sample records about 1 million clones, more than 60% being singletons. This entry comes from a study of shared clonotypes between healthy human individuals. Study-wide results and caveats: Four donors had around 5% of their naive CD4 clonotypes in common.

Germline CDR1 SQVTM, CDR2 ANQGSEA. This CDR3 is built from 17 residues. Trimming removed 2 bases at V and 5 bases at J, with 24 bases between. The sample consisted of memory CD4+ T cells sorted from blood. Regarding subset: CD45RA-negative fraction. The chain joins TRBV29-1 to TRBJ2-5; D remains ambiguous. The sequence was collected from a man aged 18 to 30 in good health. CDR3 amino acids: CSVENRALISKSETQYF. The CDR3, as DNA: TGCAGCGTTGAAAATCGCGCATTAATCTCCAAGAGCGAGACCCAGTACTTC.